Each of the 23 T cell receptor beta chains below was sequenced from the same sample in a study of lymphopenia after photon versus proton radiotherapy. Clones were read by immunoSEQ multiplex PCR, and TCRdb kept only the in-frame ones, dropping some. The table has about 68,000 clones, just over 90% seen once. The specimen comprised peripheral blood, sampled from a patient treated with photon-based radiotherapy. Receptors originate from a woman aged 65 to 85 with pancreatic cancer.

The chain employs TRBV11-2 and TRBJ1-2; tentatively, D is TRBD1 (5 bases). The CDR3 length is 16 residues. Per germline, CDR1 SGHAT and CDR2 FQNNGV. Trimming pared 1 base from V and 0 bases from J, leaving 12 bases between. CDR3 nucleotides: TGTGCCAGCAGCTTAGTTGGGGCAGCAACTAACTATGGCTACACCTTC. It translates to CASSLVGAATNYGYTF.

V usage is TRBV11-2 and J usage is TRBJ2-3, with a tentative D call TRBD1 (6 bases). Trimming cost V 1 base and J 6 bases, with 14 bases left between them. The CDR3 runs to 15 residues. Germline loops: CDR1 SGHAT, CDR2 FQNNGV. The CDR3 protein is CASSLVNQGKDTQYF. The CDR3 DNA sequence: TGTGCCAGCAGCTTAGTAAACCAGGGGAAGGATACGCAGTATTTT.

The CDR3 spells CATRRGGPSYEQYF. Written as DNA, the CDR3 is TGTGCCACCCGCAGGGGCGGACCTTCCTACGAGCAGTACTTC. The rearrangement joins TRBV5-4 to TRBJ2-7, with D possibly being TRBD1 (6 bases). The ends were cut back, 9 bases at V and 1 base at J, with 17 bases in the middle. Germline values: CDR1 SGHNT, CDR2 YYREEE (reference sequence). CDR3 length equals 14 residues.

This clone was recorded once. The J gene is TRBJ2-3, the V gene TRBV6-6; no reliable D call. There are 15 residues in the CDR3. V dropped 3 bases and J dropped 0 bases, with 10 bases sitting between them. Per the germline V gene, CDR1 is MNHNY and CDR2 is SVGAGI (reference sequence). DNA of the CDR3: TGTGCCAGCAGTTATCAGCAGACAAGCACAGATACGCAGTATTTT. Its translation is CASSYQQTSTDTQYF.

The chain joins TRBV7-9 to TRBJ1-2, with 8 bases aligning to TRBD1. The CDR3 consists of 16 residues. J was trimmed by 7 bases and V by 5 bases; bases with no gene match: 15. Germline lookup yields CDR1 SEHNR and CDR2 FQNEAQ (reference sequence). CDR3 in amino acids: CASSPVGGQGAFGYTF. CDR3 DNA: TGTGCCAGCAGCCCGGTGGGGGGCCAGGGGGCTTTTGGCTACACCTTC.

This chain uses TRBV7-9 with TRBJ2-2, with D unresolved. V lost 4 bases and J 7 bases, leaving 13 bases between the germline ends. This CDR3 has 14 amino acids. Germline V gene lookup returns CDR1 SEHNR and CDR2 FQNEAQ (reference sequence). CDR3 sequence reads: CASSSLVDGGELFF. The CDR3, as DNA: TGTGCCAGCAGCTCGTTGGTTGATGGCGGGGAGCTGTTTTTT.

This chain uses TRBV2 with TRBJ2-3; 7 positions match TRBD2. Trimming at V came to 3 bases and at J to 0 bases, leaving 3 bases not matched to a gene. The CDR3 is 15 residues long. Germline CDR1 SNHLY, CDR2 FYNNEI. CDR3 amino acids: CASSEGRESTDTQYF. The CDR3, as DNA: TGTGCCAGCAGTGAGGGGCGGGAGAGCACAGATACGCAGTATTTT.

V and J are TRBV4-2 and TRBJ1-6, with a possible D match to TRBD1 (5 bases). Trimming removed 0 bases at V and 10 bases at J, with 16 bases between. Germline values: CDR1 LGHNA, CDR2 YNFKEQ. The CDR3 spans 16 residues. DNA of the CDR3: TGTGCCAGCAGCCAAGATGGCCCAGGGACCAGGTCACCCCTCCACTTT. Translation gives CASSQDGPGTRSPLHF.

This chain links TRBV5-1 with TRBJ1-4, with D possibly being TRBD1 (5 bases). The CDR3 contains 16 residues. Germline CDR1 is SGHRS and CDR2 is YFSETQ. Trimming shortened V by 2 bases and J by 3 bases, and 14 bases separated the two germline ends. The CDR3 is CASSFLPRQSNEKLFF. The CDR3 DNA is TGCGCCAGCAGCTTCCTCCCCCGACAGTCTAATGAAAAACTGTTTTTT. Drawing the rest from reference TRBV5-1 and TRBJ1-4, the complete variable domain is KAGVTQTPRYLIKTRGQQVTLSCSPISGHRSVSWYQQTPGQGLQFLFEYFSETQRNKGNFPGRFSGRQFSNSRSEMNVSTLELGDSALYLCASSFLPRQSNEKLFFGSGTQLSVL.

The chain recombines TRBV6-5 with TRBJ1-4; D is possibly TRBD1 (6 bases). The CDR3 loop spans 15 amino acids. V was cut by 5 bases and J by 4 bases, with 14 bases left in between. CDR1 is MNHEY, CDR2 SVGAGI, per germline. For the CDR3, the DNA is TGTGCCAGCAGTCGCGACAGGCTAAGTAATGAAAAACTGTTTTTT. Protein: CASSRDRLSNEKLFF.

This clone was counted a single time. The chain carries TRBV7-9 and TRBJ2-7; no clear D. The CDR3 loop spans 11 amino acids. V gave up 3 bases and J gave up 4 bases, with 4 bases separating them. Germline assignment: CDR1 SEHNR and CDR2 FQNEAQ (reference sequence). In DNA form, the CDR3 reads TGTGCCAGCAGCTTGGATTACGAGCAGTACTTC. Residues: CASSLDYEQYF.

V and J are TRBV7-9 and TRBJ2-2; no definite D call. CDR1 and CDR2 from the germline V gene are SEHNR and FQNEAQ (reference sequence). The CDR3 is 11 residues long. V lost 3 bases and J lost 4, with 0 bases in between. The CDR3 spells CASSFTGELFF. The CDR3 DNA follows: TGTGCCAGCAGCTTCACCGGGGAGCTGTTTTTT.

This clone has only one observation. The V and J genes are TRBV19 and TRBJ2-5, with D maybe TRBD1 (6 bases). V was clipped by 6 bases and J by 1 base, with 15 bases between them. CDR3 length: 15 amino acids. Germline V gives CDR1 LNHDA, CDR2 SQIVND (reference sequence). In nucleotides, the CDR3 is TGTGCCAGTAGCCTGGGGGACACAATCCAAGAGACCCAGTACTTC. This translates into CASSLGDTIQETQYF.

The chain carries TRBV6-5 and TRBJ2-7; 12 bases agree with TRBD2. V was clipped by 0 bases and J by 3 bases; unmatched bases: 0. Germline CDR1 MNHEY, CDR2 SVGAGI. There are 15 residues in the CDR3. CDR3 sequence: CASSYSTSGSYEQYF. The CDR3 DNA reads TGTGCCAGCAGTTACTCGACTAGCGGGAGCTACGAGCAGTACTTC.

The chain carries TRBV27 and TRBJ2-7; D gene ambiguous. V gave up 3 bases and J gave up 0 bases, with 9 bases separating them. The CDR3 length is 14 residues. In germline, CDR1 is MNHEY, CDR2 SMNVEV (reference sequence). The CDR3 DNA follows: TGTGCCAGCAGTTTCGGGTCGAGCTCCTACGAGCAGTACTTC. Amino acid sequence: CASSFGSSSYEQYF.

V and J are TRBV19 and TRBJ1-5; a weak D match, TRBD1 (6 bases). Trimming shortened V by 5 bases and J by 5 bases, and 10 bases separated the two germline ends. Germline V gene data show CDR1 as LNHDA and CDR2 as SQIVND (reference sequence). This CDR3 is built from 13 residues. CDR3 region: CASSPDRDQPQHF. The CDR3 coding sequence is TGTGCCAGTAGTCCGGACAGAGATCAGCCCCAGCATTTT. The full variable domain, its missing parts supplied by reference TRBV19 and TRBJ1-5, is DGGITQSPKYLFRKEGQNVTLSCEQNLNHDAMYWYRQDPGQGLRLIYYSQIVNDFQKGDIAEGYSVSREKKESFPLTVTSAQKNPTAFYLCASSPDRDQPQHFGDGTRLSIL.

V and J are TRBV6-6 and TRBJ1-4, with a tentative D call TRBD1 (6 bases). V shed 5 bases and J shed 4 bases, with 8 bases lying between them. Per the germline V gene, CDR1 is MNHNY and CDR2 is SVGAGI (reference sequence). The CDR3 length is 13 residues. In DNA form, the CDR3 reads TGTGCCAGCAGTCGAGGGGGTAATGAAAAACTGTTTTTT. Its protein is CASSRGGNEKLFF.

The J gene is TRBJ2-7, the V gene TRBV2; 9 positions agree with TRBD2. J gave up 3 bases and V 7 bases, and 4 bases lay outside the gene matches. Germline CDR1 reads SNHLY; CDR2 reads FYNNEI. The length of the CDR3 is 13 residues. The CDR3 is CASKVAGVYEQYF. For the CDR3, the DNA is TGTGCCAGCAAAGTAGCGGGAGTCTACGAGCAGTACTTC.

The chain joins TRBV7-2 to TRBJ2-7; D call uncertain. The CDR3 is 13 amino acids. Germline CDR1 is SGHTA and CDR2 is FQGNSA. V lost 3 bases and J 4 bases, leaving 10 bases between the germline ends. The CDR3 DNA is TGTGCCAGCAGCTTCGGCTCGGAATACGAGCAGTACTTC. Translation: CASSFGSEYEQYF.

V and J are TRBV4-3 and TRBJ1-2, with D possibly being TRBD1 (5 bases). V dropped 0 bases and J dropped 3 bases, with 11 bases sitting between them. This CDR3 is 15 amino acids long. Germline lookup yields CDR1 LGHNA and CDR2 YSLEER. CDR3: CASSQDVGGDYGYTF. CDR3 bases: TGCGCCAGCAGCCAAGATGTGGGGGGGGACTATGGCTACACCTTC.

Worth noting for this clone: A read error may account for a junction end that differs from germline. The chain recombines TRBV29-1 with TRBJ2-3; TRBD2 matches 8 bases. CDR1 SQVTM and CDR2 ANQGSEA come from the germline V gene. The CDR3 is made up of 14 amino acids. CDR3 sequence (DNA): TGCAGCGTCGAAGCGGGAGTCCGCACAGATACGCAGTATTTT. Amino acids: CSVEAGVRTDTQYF.

The rearrangement links TRBV28 to TRBJ2-3; D gene ambiguous. This CDR3 comprises 12 residues. V gave up 6 bases and J gave up 1 base, with 5 bases separating them. CDR1 and CDR2 from the germline V gene are MDHEN and SYDVKM. Here the CDR3 reads CASSSGTDTQYF. CDR3 in DNA: TGTGCCAGCAGCTCCGGCACAGATACGCAGTATTTT.

The J gene is TRBJ2-5, the V gene TRBV25-1; D not certain. Germline V lookup: CDR1 MGHDK, CDR2 SYGVNS. This CDR3 contains 12 residues. The germline V and J ends were trimmed by 1 base and 5 bases, with 5 bases remaining between them. This CDR3 reads CASSEWSETQYF. For the CDR3, the DNA is TGTGCCAGCAGTGAATGGAGCGAGACCCAGTACTTC.